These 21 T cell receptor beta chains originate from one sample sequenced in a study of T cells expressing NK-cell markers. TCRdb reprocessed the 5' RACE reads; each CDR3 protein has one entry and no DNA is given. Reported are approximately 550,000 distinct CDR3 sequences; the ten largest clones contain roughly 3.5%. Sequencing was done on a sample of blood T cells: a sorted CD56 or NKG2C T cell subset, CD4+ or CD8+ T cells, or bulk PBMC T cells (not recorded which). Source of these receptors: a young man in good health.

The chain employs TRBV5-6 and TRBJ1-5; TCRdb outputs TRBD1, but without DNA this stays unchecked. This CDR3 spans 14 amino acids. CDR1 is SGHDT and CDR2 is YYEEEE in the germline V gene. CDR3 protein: CASSPDRGSQPQHF.

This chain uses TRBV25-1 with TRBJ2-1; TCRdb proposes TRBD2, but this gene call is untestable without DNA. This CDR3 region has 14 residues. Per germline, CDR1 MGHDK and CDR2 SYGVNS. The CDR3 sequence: CASSSSSSLNEQFF.

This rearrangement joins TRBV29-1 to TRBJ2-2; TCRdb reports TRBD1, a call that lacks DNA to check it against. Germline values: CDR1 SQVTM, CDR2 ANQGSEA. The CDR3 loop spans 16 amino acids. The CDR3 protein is CSVEMPDRATGGELFF.

The CDR3 region is CSVESPSLGSYNEQFF. The rearrangement joins TRBV29-1 to TRBJ2-1. This CDR3 contains 16 residues. The germline V gene encodes CDR1 SQVTM and CDR2 ANQGSEA.

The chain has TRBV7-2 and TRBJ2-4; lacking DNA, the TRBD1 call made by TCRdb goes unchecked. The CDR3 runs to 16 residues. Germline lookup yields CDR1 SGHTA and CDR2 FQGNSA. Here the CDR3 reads CASSSQPGQGPNIQYF. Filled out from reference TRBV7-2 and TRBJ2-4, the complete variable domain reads GAGVSQSPSNKVTEKGKDVELRCDPISGHTALYWYRQSLGQGLEFLIYFQGNSAPDKSGLPSDRFSAERTGGSVSTLTIQRTQQEDSAVYLCASSSQPGQGPNIQYFGAGTRLSVL.

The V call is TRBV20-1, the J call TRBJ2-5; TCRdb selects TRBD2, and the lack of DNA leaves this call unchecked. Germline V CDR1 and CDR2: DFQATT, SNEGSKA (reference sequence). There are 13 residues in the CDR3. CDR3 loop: CSARRPGQETQYF.

The chain's CDR3 is CATQNLYYGYTF. J is TRBJ1-2 and V is TRBV27. Germline V lookup: CDR1 MNHEY, CDR2 SMNVEV (reference sequence). The CDR3 is 12 residues long.

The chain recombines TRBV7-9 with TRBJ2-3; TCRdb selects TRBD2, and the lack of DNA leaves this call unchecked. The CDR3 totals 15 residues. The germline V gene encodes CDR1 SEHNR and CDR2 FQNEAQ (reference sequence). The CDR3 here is CASSVGTSFADTQYF.

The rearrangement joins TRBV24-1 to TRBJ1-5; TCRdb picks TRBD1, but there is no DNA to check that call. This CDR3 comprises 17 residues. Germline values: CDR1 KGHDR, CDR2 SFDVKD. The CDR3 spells CATSDNSWGSGYQPQHF.

Here the CDR3 reads CASSQRLAGDNEQFF. This chain joins TRBV11-2 and TRBJ2-1; TCRdb lists TRBD2, though no DNA is available to test this call. CDR1 and CDR2 (germline): SGHAT, FQNNGV. CDR3 length equals 15 residues. The full variable domain, rest sourced from reference TRBV11-2 and TRBJ2-1, is EAGVAQSPRYKIIEKRQSVAFWCNPISGHATLYWYQQILGQGPKLLIQFQNNGVVDDSQLPKDRFSAERLKGVDSTLKIQPAKLEDSAVYLCASSQRLAGDNEQFFGPGTRLTVL.

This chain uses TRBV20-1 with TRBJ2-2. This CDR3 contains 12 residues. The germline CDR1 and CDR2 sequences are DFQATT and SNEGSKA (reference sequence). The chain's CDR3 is CSARGLYGELFF.

The CDR3 reads CSVPQAPGITGELFF. This chain links TRBV29-1 with TRBJ2-2; TCRdb indicates TRBD2, and absent DNA this call remains unverified. This CDR3 comprises 15 residues. CDR1 SQVTM and CDR2 ANQGSEA come from the germline V gene.

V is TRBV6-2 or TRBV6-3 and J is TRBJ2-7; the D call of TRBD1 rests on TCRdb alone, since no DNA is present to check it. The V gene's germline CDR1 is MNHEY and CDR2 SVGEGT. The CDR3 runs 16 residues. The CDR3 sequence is CASSYDVGGQPYEQYF.

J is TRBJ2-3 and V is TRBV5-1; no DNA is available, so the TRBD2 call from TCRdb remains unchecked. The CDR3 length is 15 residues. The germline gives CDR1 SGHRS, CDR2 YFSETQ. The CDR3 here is CASSSLADSTDTQYF.

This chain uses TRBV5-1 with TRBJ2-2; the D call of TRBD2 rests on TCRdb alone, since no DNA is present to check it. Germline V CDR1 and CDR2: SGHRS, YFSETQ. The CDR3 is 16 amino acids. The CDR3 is CASSLRGGINTGELFF.

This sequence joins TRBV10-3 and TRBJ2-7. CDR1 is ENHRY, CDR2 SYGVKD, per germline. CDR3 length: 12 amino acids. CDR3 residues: CAISELTDEQYF.

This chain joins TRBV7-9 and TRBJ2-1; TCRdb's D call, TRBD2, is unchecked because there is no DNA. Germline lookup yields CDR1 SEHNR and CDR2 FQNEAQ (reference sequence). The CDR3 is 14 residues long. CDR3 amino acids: CASMGGSDYNEQFF.

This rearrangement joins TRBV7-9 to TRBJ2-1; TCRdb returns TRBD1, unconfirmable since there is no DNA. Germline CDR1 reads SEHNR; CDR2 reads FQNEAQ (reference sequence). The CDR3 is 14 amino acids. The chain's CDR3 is CASSSLGQGNEQFF.

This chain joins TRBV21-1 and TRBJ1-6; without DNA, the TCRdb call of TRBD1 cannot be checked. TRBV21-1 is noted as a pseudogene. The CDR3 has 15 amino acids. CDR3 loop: CASSAAGTANSPLHF.

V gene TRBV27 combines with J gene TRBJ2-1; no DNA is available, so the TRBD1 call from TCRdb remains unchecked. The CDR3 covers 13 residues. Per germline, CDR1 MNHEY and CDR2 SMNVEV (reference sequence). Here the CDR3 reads CASWDRGHNEQFF.

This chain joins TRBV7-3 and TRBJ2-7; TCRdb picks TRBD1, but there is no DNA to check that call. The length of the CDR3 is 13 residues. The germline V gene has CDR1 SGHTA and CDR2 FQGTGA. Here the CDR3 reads CASSPGQSSEQYF.